This TCR beta chain was identified during a study of cytomegalovirus exposure and HLA in healthy donors. Study conclusions and caveats: In a later analysis, compared with equally common non-associated chains, HLA-associated beta chains were more expanded. Confirmation in vitro established that a few CMV-associated chains were specific for CMV antigens. About 87% or about 30% of the time was how often most TCR beta V segments were productive, according to an earlier analysis.

Germline CDR1 MNHEY, CDR2 SMNVEV (reference sequence). V lost 0 bases to trimming and J lost 4 bases, with 6 bases between them. CDR3 length equals 14 residues. Worth noting for this clone: The antigen is unknown.

With 60 Vbeta and 13 Jbeta primers, the PCR was carried out. Profiling relied on immunoSEQ multiplex PCR, and the TCRdb table lists in-frame clones only, not all of them. Of 150,000 to 200,000 clones in the sample, 71% were seen once. V and J are TRBV27 and TRBJ1-4; TRBD1 is a possible D gene (5 bases). The sequenced sample was PBMCs. The origin of this receptor is a girl aged 5-17 years in good health and CMV-seronegative. The CDR3, as DNA: TGTGCCAGCAGTTTATCCGACAGTAATGAAAAACTGTTTTTT. Translating it yields CASSLSDSNEKLFF.